A selection of T cell receptor beta chains follows, all from one sample in a study of identifying expanded T cells in peripheral blood. Produced via immunoSEQ multiplex PCR; TCRdb's table is partial and in-frame only. The sample contains 65,000 to 95,000 clones, 80% to 90% of which appear only once. Source material: blood. These receptors were taken from a person aged 18-69 years in good health. The CDR3 runs from the conserved cysteine through the conserved F or W.

TRBJ2-3 TRBV9 18 CASSAGLAGGGGADTQYF
TRBJ1-6 TRBV10-3 14 CAIRGQTNNSPLHF
TRBJ1-1 TRBV30 13 CAWSEEGNTEAFF
TRBJ2-5 TRBV4-3 15 CASSPAQGLRETQYF
TRBJ1-1 TRBV21-1 16 CARLILRGGRSTEAFF
TRBJ2-5 TRBV2 15 CASSEENVGGETQYF
TRBJ2-2 TRBV4-2 16 CASSQDGRVETGELFF
TRBJ2-7 TRBV4-2 15 CASSQGGGVTYEQYF
TRBJ1-1 TRBV2 13 CATRSAENTEAFF
TRBJ1-1 TRBV18 15 CASSPGQGRNTEAFF
TRBJ1-3 TRBV5-1 16 CASSWGGQGAGNTIYF
TRBJ1-2 TRBV30 13 CAWSPDSIGGYTF
TRBJ1-4 TRBV19 13 CASSSQREEKLFF
TRBJ2-3 TRBV5-1 16 CASSINRGRGTDTQYF
TRBJ1-1 TRBV14 13 CASSQDLNTEAFF
TRBJ2-6 TRBV4-3 18 CASSQRAGIHSGANVLTF
TRBJ1-5 TRBV13 18 CASSLGGGVNRVNQPQHF
TRBJ2-7 TRBV11-2 14 CASSSGAGAYEQYF
TRBJ1-1 TRBV30 14 CAWSWGAGMTEAFF
TRBJ1-5 TRBV23-1 15 CASSQPRQANQPQHF
TRBJ2-3 TRBV27 14 CASRPGGGTDTQYF
TRBJ2-5 TRBV29-1 10 CSARQETQYF
TRBJ1-2 TRBV5-1 13 CASSLSTTDGYTF
TRBJ1-2 TRBV10-3 13 CASLGVESYGYTF
TRBJ2-5 TRBV10-3 12 CAISPGSETQYF
TRBJ2-4 TRBV6-5 13 CASSPGAKNIQYF
TRBJ2-5 TRBV19 16 CATGGRQGADRETQYF
TRBJ1-5 TRBV27 15 CASSSAQGNGQPQHF
TRBJ2-7 TRBV6-5 13 CASSYSGSYEQYF
TRBJ2-1 TRBV27 15 CASSPTSGRPNEQFF